This T cell receptor (beta chain) emerged from a study of CD8+CD57+ T cells in acquired aplastic anemia. CDR3 length equals 14 residues. J lost 4 bases, V lost 5 bases, and 5 bases had no gene match. Germline V lookup: CDR1 SGHRS, CDR2 YFSETQ. Profiles of TCR beta VDJ and CDR3 were generated from a genomic DNA template. TCRdb reanalysed the reads using MiXCR and keeps one entry per CDR3 protein. The table has about 180,000 distinct CDR3 sequences, approximately 46% seen once. V usage is TRBV5-1 and J usage is TRBJ2-1, with 8 nucleotides matching TRBD2. Sequenced material: sorted CD4+, CD8+, or CD8+CD57+ T cells (not recorded which) from PBMCs. This TCR derives from a human donor in good health. CDR3 protein: CASRLLADYNEQFF. CDR3 DNA sequence: TGCGCCAGCAGGCTACTAGCGGATTACAATGAGCAGTTCTTC.